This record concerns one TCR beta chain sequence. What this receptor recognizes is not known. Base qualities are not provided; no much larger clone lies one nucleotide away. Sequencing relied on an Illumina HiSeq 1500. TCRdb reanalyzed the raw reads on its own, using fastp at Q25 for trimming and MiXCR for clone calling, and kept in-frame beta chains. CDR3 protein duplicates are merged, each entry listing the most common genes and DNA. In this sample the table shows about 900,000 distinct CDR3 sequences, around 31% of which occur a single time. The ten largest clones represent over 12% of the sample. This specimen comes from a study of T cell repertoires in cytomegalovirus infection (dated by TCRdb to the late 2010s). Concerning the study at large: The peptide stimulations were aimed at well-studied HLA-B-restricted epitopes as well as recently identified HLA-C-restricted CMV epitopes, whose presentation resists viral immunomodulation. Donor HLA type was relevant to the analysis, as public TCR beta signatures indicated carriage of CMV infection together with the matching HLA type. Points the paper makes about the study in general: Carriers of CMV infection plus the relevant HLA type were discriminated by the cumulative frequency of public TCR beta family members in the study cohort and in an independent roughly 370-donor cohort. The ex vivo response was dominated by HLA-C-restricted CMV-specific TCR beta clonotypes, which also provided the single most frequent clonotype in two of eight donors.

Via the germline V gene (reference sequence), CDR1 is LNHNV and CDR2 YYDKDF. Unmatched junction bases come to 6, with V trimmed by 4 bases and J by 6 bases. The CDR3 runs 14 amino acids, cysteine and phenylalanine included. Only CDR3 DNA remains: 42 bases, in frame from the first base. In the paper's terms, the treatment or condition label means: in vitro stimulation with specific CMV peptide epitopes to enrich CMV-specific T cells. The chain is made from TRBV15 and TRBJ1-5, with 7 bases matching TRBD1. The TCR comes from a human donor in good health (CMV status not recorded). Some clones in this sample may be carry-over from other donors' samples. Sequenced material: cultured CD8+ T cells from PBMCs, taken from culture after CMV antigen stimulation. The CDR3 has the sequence CATSMRDSGQPQHF. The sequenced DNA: TGTGCCACCAGCATGAGGGACAGCGGTCAGCCCCAGCATTTT.